This passage covers 29 T cell receptor beta chains from one sample sequenced in a study of T-cell memory formation after mild COVID-19. MiXCR, run by TCRdb on the 5' RACE reads, gives a single entry per CDR3 protein. Of a few hundred thousand distinct CDR3 sequences detected, 19% appear once; the ten largest clones hold under 25%. Input material: PBMCs or a T cell subset sorted from them (not recorded which). These receptors all come from a man aged 18 to 30 who had mild COVID-19 (a few samples of this study predate the infection). Cell type and time point are not known.

This clonotype was seen a handful of times. The chain employs TRBV20-1 and TRBJ1-1; no firm D call. CDR3 size: 16 residues. Germline loops: CDR1 DFQATT, CDR2 SNEGSKA (reference sequence). Trimming removed 2 bases at V and 3 bases at J, with 19 bases between. The CDR3 nucleotides read TGCAGTGCTAGAAAGTTCCCCGGTAGCGAGGACACTGAAGCTTTCTTT. Its protein product is CSARKFPGSEDTEAFF.

This clonotype has only a few counts. The rearrangement uses TRBV6-6 and TRBJ2-5; 12 positions agree with TRBD2. The germline CDR1 and CDR2 sequences are MNHNY and SVGAGI (reference sequence). This CDR3 is 15 amino acids long. The V gene end was trimmed by 5 bases and the J gene end by 7 bases; junction bases not matched to a gene: 8. This CDR3 reads CASSGRTSGAVTQYF. CDR3 coding DNA: TGTGCCAGCAGTGGGCGGACTAGCGGGGCTGTGACCCAGTACTTC.

This clonotype was seen more than once but under ten times. V is TRBV7-3 and J is TRBJ1-2; 7 bases map to TRBD1. The germline V gene has CDR1 SGHTA and CDR2 FQGTGA. The length of the CDR3 is 13 residues. Unmatched junction bases numbered 8, after V lost 5 bases and J lost 8 bases. The CDR3 sequence: CASSATGDPGYTF. The CDR3 coding sequence is TGTGCCAGCAGCGCTACAGGGGATCCAGGCTACACCTTC.

J is TRBJ1-3 and V is TRBV4-3; D is perhaps TRBD1 (5 bases). The V end was cut by 5 bases, the J end by 4 bases, with 18 bases between. CDR3 size: 16 residues. CDR1 is LGHNA, CDR2 YSLEER, per germline. CDR3 protein: CASSEQSGGRGNTIYF. CDR3 coding DNA: TGCGCCAGCAGCGAGCAATCTGGGGGGAGAGGAAACACCATATATTTT.

The chain is built from TRBV7-2 and TRBJ2-5; D is perhaps TRBD1 or TRBD2 (6 bases each). The germline CDR1 and CDR2 sequences are SGHTA and FQGNSA. The V end lost 8 bases, the J end lost 6 bases, and 16 bases lay between the germline ends. The CDR3 runs 13 residues. The CDR3 DNA follows: TGTGCCAGCGGAGGGGGATATCAGAAGACCCAGTACTTC. Amino acids: CASGGGYQKTQYF.

V and J are TRBV3-1 and TRBJ2-7, with TRBD1 as a possible D gene (7 bases). The CDR3 loop spans 16 amino acids. V was clipped by 0 bases and J by 7 bases, with 19 bases between them. CDR1 LGHDT and CDR2 YNNKEL come from the germline V gene (reference sequence). CDR3 sequence: CASSQDWTGGVREQYF. CDR3 in DNA: TGTGCCAGCAGCCAAGACTGGACAGGCGGGGTGAGAGAGCAGTACTTC.

The gene calls are TRBV6-2 or TRBV6-3 and TRBJ2-3, with 9 bases lining up with TRBD1. The CDR3 extends over 15 amino acids. Trimming cost V 4 bases and J 3 bases; bases outside gene matches: 5. Per germline, CDR1 MNHEY and CDR2 SVGEGT. CDR3 DNA sequence: TGTGCCAGCAGTTTTGGGACAGGGAGGACAGATACGCAGTATTTT. Translation gives CASSFGTGRTDTQYF.

V and J are TRBV27 and TRBJ1-1; no definite D call. The CDR3 contains 14 residues. The V gene's germline CDR1 is MNHEY and CDR2 SMNVEV (reference sequence). The V end lost 5 bases, the J end lost 3 bases, and 13 bases lay between the germline ends. For the CDR3, the DNA is TGTGCCAGCAGTGCTTTAGGAGGGCACACTGAAGCTTTCTTT. This sequence encodes CASSALGGHTEAFF.

There are a few counts of this clonotype. The rearrangement links TRBV20-1 to TRBJ1-2, with no clear D. Germline V gene data show CDR1 as DFQATT and CDR2 as SNEGSKA (reference sequence). The ends were cut back, 6 bases at V and 7 bases at J, with 15 bases in the middle. The CDR3 is made up of 12 amino acids. The CDR3 DNA reads as TGCAGTGCGAGGGAGCATATGGGTGGCTACACCTTC. Encoded protein: CSAREHMGGYTF.

This clonotype was counted between two and nine times. The chain is built from TRBV12-3 or TRBV12-4 and TRBJ2-3; 8 nucleotides agree with TRBD2. This CDR3 is built from 15 residues. V shed 2 bases, J shed 3 bases, and the junction held 4 bases outside the gene matches. In DNA, the CDR3 is TGTGCCAGCAGTTTACCAGCGGGGGCAACAGATACGCAGTATTTT. Translated, it gives CASSLPAGATDTQYF.

In its sample, this clonotype was seen a few times. The V and J genes are TRBV6-2 or TRBV6-3 and TRBJ2-5, with D maybe TRBD2 (6 bases). V was shortened by 6 bases and J by 0 bases, with 8 bases between the two germline ends. Per the germline V gene, CDR1 is MNHEY and CDR2 is SVGEGT. This CDR3 region has 13 residues. CDR3 DNA: TGTGCCAGCAGATCGGGGGACCAAGAGACCCAGTACTTC. It encodes CASRSGDQETQYF.

The V and J genes are TRBV7-9 and TRBJ1-5; tentatively, D is TRBD1 (5 bases). Looked up from germline, CDR1 is SEHNR and CDR2 is FQNEAQ (reference sequence). Trimming took 1 base from V and 6 from J, leaving 13 bases between them. The CDR3 runs to 15 residues. CDR3 sequence (DNA): TGTGCCAGCAGCTTAGTGACGGGGGGAACTCAGCCCCAGCATTTT. Encoded protein: CASSLVTGGTQPQHF.

The V and J genes are TRBV9 and TRBJ1-6; TRBD1 is a possible D gene (5 bases). Germline CDR1 is SGDLS and CDR2 is YYNGEE. The CDR3 spans 15 residues. V lost 0 bases and J lost 9, with 13 bases in between. The CDR3 DNA is TGTGCCAGCAGCGTAGGGCGGGAGGGGCTTTCACCCCTCCACTTT. This translates into CASSVGREGLSPLHF.

The CDR3 reads CASSQVGGPAYEQYF. For the CDR3, the DNA is TGCGCCAGCAGCCAAGTGGGGGGGCCTGCCTACGAGCAGTACTTC. J is TRBJ2-7 and V is TRBV4-1; D possibly corresponds to TRBD2 (7 bases). This CDR3 is built from 15 residues. Looked up from germline, CDR1 is MGHRA and CDR2 is YSYEKL. The V end lost 1 base, the J end lost 2 bases, and 12 bases lay between the germline ends.

At least ten counts were recorded for this clonotype. The chain employs TRBV7-9 and TRBJ2-3; 10 bases map to TRBD1. From germline, CDR1 is SEHNR and CDR2 FQNEAQ (reference sequence). The J segment lost 5 bases and the V segment lost 6 bases, leaving 8 bases of the junction unmatched. This CDR3 is 15 amino acids long. This chain's CDR3 is CASRAGTGDGDTQYF. The CDR3 DNA follows: TGTGCCAGCAGGGCCGGGACAGGGGATGGAGATACGCAGTATTTT.

Only a few counts were recorded for this clonotype. The gene calls are TRBV5-1 and TRBJ1-1, with D hard to call. There are 13 residues in the CDR3. Germline CDR1 SGHRS, CDR2 YFSETQ. V lost 4 bases to trimming and J lost 1 base, with 8 bases between them. In DNA, the CDR3 is TGCGCCAGCAGCACCGACTCGAACACTGAAGCTTTCTTT. Its translation: CASSTDSNTEAFF.

This clonotype has only a few counts. The genes are TRBV6-5 and TRBJ1-2, with a tentative D call TRBD1 (5 bases). Per germline, CDR1 MNHEY and CDR2 SVGAGI. Trimming shortened V by 0 bases and J by 6 bases, and 17 bases separated the two germline ends. The CDR3 has 16 amino acids. The DNA for the CDR3 is TGTGCCAGCAGTTACTCGATATTCCCAGGGAGGCATGGCTACACCTTC. Protein product: CASSYSIFPGRHGYTF.

The gene calls are TRBV28 and TRBJ2-3, with 9 bases that match TRBD2. This CDR3 has 18 residues. The V gene's germline CDR1 is MDHEN and CDR2 SYDVKM. Trimming cost V 2 bases and J 3 bases; bases outside gene matches: 12. The CDR3 DNA reads as TGTGCCAGCAGTTTAGTCCTAGCGGGGCGAGGCGTTACAGATACGCAGTATTTT. It encodes CASSLVLAGRGVTDTQYF.

The chain employs TRBV10-3 and TRBJ1-1; TRBD1 aligns across 9 bases. Germline CDR1 is ENHRY and CDR2 is SYGVKD. The CDR3 consists of 15 residues. The ends lost 5 bases at V and 6 bases at J; junction bases unmatched: 10. CDR3 sequence: CAISRTGEVLAEAFF. The DNA of the CDR3 is TGTGCCATCAGTAGGACAGGGGAGGTTTTAGCTGAAGCTTTCTTT.

V usage is TRBV12-3 or TRBV12-4 and J usage is TRBJ1-1; D is unclear. The V and J ends lost 2 bases and 9 bases respectively, with 4 bases between them. The CDR3 contains 10 residues. The CDR3 nucleotides read TGTGCCAGCAGTTTAAGTAAAGCTTTCTTT. This sequence encodes CASSLSKAFF.

V and J are TRBV7-2 and TRBJ2-2; TRBD2 is a possible D gene (6 bases). Germline V gives CDR1 SGHTA, CDR2 FQGNSA. This CDR3 is 15 amino acids long. V shed 4 bases and J shed 1 base, with 10 bases lying between them. The CDR3 DNA sequence: TGTGCCAGCAGCTGGGACTCCCGGAACACCGGGGAGCTGTTTTTT. The encoded protein is CASSWDSRNTGELFF.

This clonotype occurred a few times. This chain links TRBV20-1 with TRBJ2-3; D call uncertain. This CDR3 has 14 amino acids. Trimming left V 6 bases short and J 4 bases short, with 17 bases between. Germline V gene sequence: CDR1 DFQATT, CDR2 SNEGSKA (reference sequence). For the CDR3, the DNA is TGCAGTGCACAGAGACGCCCTGGTGCAGATACGCAGTATTTT. As protein: CSAQRRPGADTQYF.

J is TRBJ1-1 and V is TRBV20-1; weak D call: TRBD1 (5 bases). V dropped 5 bases and J dropped 7 bases, with 17 bases sitting between them. The CDR3 is made up of 13 amino acids. Germline CDR1 reads DFQATT; CDR2 reads SNEGSKA (reference sequence). The CDR3 region is CSARTRGDGEAFF. The CDR3 DNA reads TGCAGTGCTCGCACTCGGGGGGACGGTGAAGCTTTCTTT.

This rearrangement joins TRBV7-9 to TRBJ2-7; D may be TRBD1 (5 bases). Trimming cost V 5 bases and J 2 bases, with 19 bases left between them. Germline V gene lookup returns CDR1 SEHNR and CDR2 FQNEAQ (reference sequence). The CDR3 sequence is 16 residues long. In DNA form, the CDR3 reads TGTGCCAGCAGCCCACCCAGGGTTGAGGCCCCCTACGAGCAGTACTTC. Amino acids: CASSPPRVEAPYEQYF.

This clonotype was counted between two and nine times. This rearrangement joins TRBV7-9 to TRBJ2-5; 7 bases agree with TRBD1. CDR1 SEHNR and CDR2 FQNEAQ come from the germline V gene (reference sequence). The CDR3 has 11 residues. After removal of 9 bases from V and 6 bases from J, the junction contained 4 bases not matched to a gene. CDR3 amino acids: CASQGVKTQYF. CDR3 coding DNA: TGTGCCAGTCAGGGGGTTAAGACCCAGTACTTC.

The gene calls are TRBV5-1 and TRBJ1-3; D is uncertain. This CDR3 is built from 14 residues. Trimming took off 0 bases at V and 5 bases at J, with 9 bases between the two ends. CDR1 SGHRS and CDR2 YFSETQ come from the germline V gene. The CDR3 coding sequence is TGCGCCAGCAGCTTGGGGCAGCCTCGAAACACCATATATTTT. Translation: CASSLGQPRNTIYF.

The genes are TRBV12-3 or TRBV12-4 and TRBJ2-7; perhaps TRBD2 as D (6 bases). The V end lost 6 bases, the J end lost 3 bases, and 9 bases lay between the germline ends. The CDR3 has 12 residues. CDR3 in DNA: TGTGCCAGCAGCACGGGGGTCTACGAGCAGTACTTC. This gives the protein CASSTGVYEQYF.

This clonotype was seen more than once but under ten times. The chain recombines TRBV9 with TRBJ1-1; 7 bases agree with TRBD1. V trimming: 3 bases; J trimming: 1 base; junction bases outside the gene matches: 9. Germline V lookup: CDR1 SGDLS, CDR2 YYNGEE. The CDR3 is made up of 16 amino acids. The CDR3 reads CASSESQGPANTEAFF. The CDR3 DNA is TGTGCCAGCAGCGAGTCACAGGGGCCCGCGAACACTGAAGCTTTCTTT.

The sample holds a few counts of this clonotype. The CDR3 protein is CASSYHAGSAGELFF. In DNA, the CDR3 is TGTGCCAGCAGTTATCATGCTGGTTCAGCCGGGGAGCTGTTTTTT. V is TRBV6-5 and J is TRBJ2-2; no clear D. V gave up 3 bases and J gave up 6 bases, with 14 bases separating them. Germline V gene sequence: CDR1 MNHEY, CDR2 SVGAGI. The CDR3 is made up of 15 amino acids.